This entry is about one TCR beta chain. Its recognized antigen is unknown. No base quality values were provided; no much bigger clone lies one nucleotide off. The data stem from a study of blood T cell repertoires in COVID-19 (TCRdb year 2020). Regarding the complete study: Samples from collaborators originated in the United States, Italy and Spain and spanned both the acute and convalescent phases of COVID-19. HLA class I and class II types, where available, came from metadata supplied by the sample provider rather than from assay-based typing. The prospective study material was composed of cDNA or gDNA derived from T cells, B-cell-depleted T cells, or PBMCs. The samples were drawn from the first 160 participants of the ongoing ImmuneRACE study and from some 1,300 subjects provided by 6 global collaborators. The repertoires were made available in a free public database intended to serve as a resource for research on the immune response to SARS-CoV-2. The sample metadata nearly always contained a de-identified subject ID, COVID-19 status, age in years and sex. Subjects who had been exposed to COVID-19, were actively infected with it, or had recovered from it provided the deeply sampled blood TCRbeta repertoires that made up the dataset.

In the prospective study, participants were about 18 to 100 years old, resided in approximately 25 geographic areas of the United States, and were enrolled through a virtual design. In the prospective study, participants were assigned to cohorts based on the clinical history participants reported in a screening survey and a study questionnaire. Mobile phlebotomists in the prospective study collected whole blood, serum and a nasopharyngeal or oropharyngeal swab from every participant. Over an approximately 2-month period, participants in the prospective study had the option of providing additional blood draws and questionnaires. Before DNA extraction, prospective study blood samples were shipped either frozen or at room temperature. Broad study findings and their caveats: How much clinical and demographic metadata was included differed by source and by participant, and the metadata was provided uncurated.

TCRbeta CDR3 regions were amplified from genomic DNA by means of the immunoSEQ Assay, a bias-controlled multiplex PCR. The original methods were these. The number of nucleated cells in each sample was estimated by amplification of reference gene primers within the assay. Sequence reads were collapsed and filtered to measure the absolute abundance of every unique TCRbeta CDR3 rearrangement. Productive Simpson clonality was computed per sample as the square root of Simpson's diversity index over productive rearrangements. This immuneACCESS table, as held by TCRdb, lists in-frame sequences with V and J called but not all clones. Of the missing ones, under half trace to an unresolved V gene in checked studies; the others have no known cause. That table is the source of V, J and clone size, and D and trimming were worked out from the DNA. This sample lists about 200,000 clones; 80% to 90% were detected once. The top ten clones comprise less than 5% of the sample.

The cysteine opens and the phenylalanine closes a CDR3 of 15 amino acids. The read is trimmed to its CDR3 DNA, 45 bases read in frame from base 1. V gives up 4 bases and J gives up 5 bases, and the segment between their germline ends measures 17 bases. In the germline V gene (reference sequence), CDR1 corresponds to SEHNR and CDR2 to FQNEAQ. Material: PBMCs or T cells enriched from blood (not recorded which). The chain joins TRBV7-9 to TRBJ1-2; confidence is insufficient to name the D gene. The sequence was collected from a woman between 35 and 50 years old with acute COVID-19. This receptor has the CDR3 CASSSISLGEYGYTF. The base sequence is TGTGCCAGCAGCTCTATTTCCCTCGGGGAATATGGCTACACCTTC.